Shown below are 16 T cell receptor beta chains from a single sample sequenced in a study of blood T cell repertoires in COVID-19. This table comes from immunoSEQ multiplex PCR, and its TCRdb copy is limited to in-frame clones, with some not included. The repertoire has some 170,000 clones, 82% of them found once; the top ten carry roughly 9%. The specimen sequenced was peripheral blood. The receptors originated from a woman between 65 and 79 years old with acute or convalescent COVID-19.

This chain joins TRBV9 and TRBJ2-3; possibly TRBD1 for D (7 bases). From germline, CDR1 is SGDLS and CDR2 YYNGEE. The germline V and J ends were trimmed by 3 bases and 3 bases, with 14 bases remaining between them. The CDR3 loop spans 15 amino acids. The CDR3 DNA is TGTGCCAGCAGCGCAGGGGGGTCTAGGACAGATACGCAGTATTTT. This sequence encodes CASSAGGSRTDTQYF.

The chain carries TRBV14 and TRBJ1-3, with D maybe TRBD1 (5 bases). Deletions cut 2 bases from V and 2 bases from J, with 13 bases between. The CDR3 consists of 16 residues. Germline CDR1 reads SGHDN; CDR2 reads FVKESK. The CDR3 DNA sequence: TGTGCCAGCAGCCAACCTGGACATCCCACTGGAAACACCATATATTTT. Its protein product is CASSQPGHPTGNTIYF.

The chain joins TRBV4-1 to TRBJ1-4, with 9 bases matching TRBD1. V was clipped by 1 base and J by 8 bases; unmatched bases: 11. The germline gives CDR1 MGHRA, CDR2 YSYEKL. This CDR3 is built from 17 residues. The CDR3 protein is CASSQVTGGLRTEKLFF. In DNA, the CDR3 is TGCGCCAGCAGCCAAGTAACAGGGGGCCTGCGGACGGAAAAACTGTTTTTT.

About this clone itself: The same CDR3 arises from other DNA sequences in this sample as well. The genes are TRBV5-1 and TRBJ2-3; 13 bases map to TRBD2. Germline V gives CDR1 SGHRS, CDR2 YFSETQ. V shed 4 bases and J 0 bases; nucleotides not matched to a gene: 5. The CDR3 runs to 17 residues. CDR3 loop: CASSPGLAGSSTDTQYF. The CDR3 nucleotides are TGCGCCAGCAGCCCGGGACTAGCGGGAAGTAGCACAGATACGCAGTATTTT. Variable domain in full (rest from reference TRBV5-1 and TRBJ2-3): KAGVTQTPRYLIKTRGQQVTLSCSPISGHRSVSWYQQTPGQGLQFLFEYFSETQRNKGNFPGRFSGRQFSNSRSEMNVSTLELGDSALYLCASSPGLAGSSTDTQYFGPGTRLTVL.

In its sample, this clone was seen a few times. The V call is TRBV6-1, the J call TRBJ1-5, with no clear D. Per germline, CDR1 MNHNS and CDR2 SASEGT. This CDR3 spans 14 amino acids. The V end lost 2 bases, the J end lost 2 bases, and 7 bases lay between the germline ends. The CDR3 coding sequence is TGTGCCAGCAGTGAATTGCAGGGCAATCAGCCCCAGCATTTT. Translation: CASSELQGNQPQHF.

The chain recombines TRBV28 with TRBJ1-1, with 9 bases fitting TRBD1. Germline CDR1 reads MDHEN; CDR2 reads SYDVKM. This CDR3 is built from 14 residues. V shed 10 bases, J shed 5 bases, and the junction held 11 bases outside the gene matches. Here the CDR3 reads CATGLQGAGTEAFF. The CDR3, as DNA: TGTGCCACGGGGTTACAGGGGGCAGGGACTGAAGCTTTCTTT.

The chain is built from TRBV7-9 and TRBJ1-1; the D gene is possibly TRBD1 (6 bases). V lost 5 bases to trimming and J lost 4 bases, with 14 bases between them. CDR1 and CDR2 (germline): SEHNR, FQNEAQ (reference sequence). CDR3 length: 14 amino acids. CDR3 region: CASSGYQGTTEAFF. The CDR3 nucleotides read TGTGCCAGCAGCGGATACCAGGGGACCACTGAAGCTTTCTTT.

The chain combines TRBV5-8 with TRBJ2-5; 12 positions match TRBD1. V lost 10 bases to trimming and J lost 5 bases; unmatched junction nucleotides: 6. CDR3 length equals 13 residues. Germline V CDR1 and CDR2: SGHTS, YDEGEE. This chain's CDR3 is CAGTGGWVETQYF. The DNA of the CDR3 is TGTGCCGGGACAGGGGGCTGGGTTGAGACCCAGTACTTC. Full variable domain (rest looked up from reference TRBV5-8 and TRBJ2-5): EAGVTQSPTHLIKTRGQQATLRCSPISGHTSVYWYQQALGLGLQFLLWYDEGEERNRGNFPPRFSGRQFPNYSSELNVNALELEDSALYLCAGTGGWVETQYFGPGTRLLVL.

This clone was recorded a few times. This chain uses TRBV19 with TRBJ1-6; no clear D gene. The CDR3 has 13 amino acids. The V and J ends lost 3 bases and 8 bases respectively, with 8 bases between them. CDR1 and CDR2 from the germline V gene are LNHDA and SQIVND (reference sequence). In DNA form, the CDR3 reads TGTGCCAGTAGTATCCGGTACGATTCACCCCTCCACTTT. It specifies CASSIRYDSPLHF.

The J gene is TRBJ1-4, the V gene TRBV10-1; 11 nucleotides align to TRBD1. V shed 6 bases, J shed 8 bases, and the junction held 8 bases outside the gene matches. The CDR3 totals 15 residues. From germline, CDR1 is WNHNN and CDR2 SYGVQD (reference sequence). The CDR3 loop reads CASSASGQGAEKLFF. DNA for the CDR3: TGCGCCAGCAGCGCCTCAGGACAGGGGGCCGAAAAACTGTTTTTT.

The J gene is TRBJ1-1, the V gene TRBV7-3, with 7 bases matching TRBD1. V shed 2 bases, J shed 5 bases, and the junction held 2 bases outside the gene matches. Germline V gene sequence: CDR1 SGHTA, CDR2 FQGTGA. This CDR3 has 13 residues. CDR3 bases: TGTGCCAGCAGCTTATCAGGGGGGACTGAAGCTTTCTTT. Protein: CASSLSGGTEAFF.

A word on this clone: Sequence at one end of the junction differs from germline and may be a read error. The chain carries TRBV6-4 and TRBJ2-2; TRBD1 matches 7 bases. Germline V gene lookup returns CDR1 MRHNA and CDR2 SNTAGT. This CDR3 has 16 amino acids. The CDR3 region has the DNA TGTGCCAGGACGGACCCTGGGACAGCCGTACACCGGGGAGCTGTTTTT. Protein product: CARTDPGTAVHRGAVF.

The genes are TRBV4-1 and TRBJ2-7; 14 nucleotides line up with TRBD2. Germline CDR1 MGHRA, CDR2 YSYEKL. This CDR3 comprises 18 residues. Unmatched junction bases numbered 7, after V lost 1 base and J lost 2 bases. CDR3 nucleotide sequence: TGCGCCAGCAGCCAAGGTGGGACTAGCGGGGGTCGCCCCTACGAGCAGTACTTC. Translating gives CASSQGGTSGGRPYEQYF.

This chain links TRBV5-1 with TRBJ2-7, with TRBD2 matching 14 bases. Germline CDR1 is SGHRS and CDR2 is YFSETQ. The CDR3 spans 16 residues. The trim removed 4 bases at V and 1 base at J, leaving 4 bases unmatched. The CDR3 loop reads CASSVGLAGASYEQYF. The CDR3, as DNA: TGCGCCAGCAGCGTGGGACTAGCGGGGGCTTCCTACGAGCAGTACTTC.

V is TRBV19 and J is TRBJ2-6; no clear D. V lost 2 bases and J 4 bases, leaving 9 bases between the germline ends. This CDR3 spans 15 amino acids. From germline, CDR1 is LNHDA and CDR2 SQIVND (reference sequence). In nucleotides, the CDR3 is TGTGCCAGTAGTATAAGCCCCAAAGGGGCCAACGTCCTGACTTTC. Translating it yields CASSISPKGANVLTF.

The chain joins TRBV29-1 to TRBJ2-3; 7 bases fit TRBD2. This CDR3 comprises 13 residues. Germline CDR1 and CDR2: SQVTM and ANQGSEA. The V segment lost 6 bases and the J segment 0 bases; nucleotides outside the gene matches: 3. The CDR3 nucleotides read TGCAGCGTAGCGGGACCTAGCACAGATACGCAGTATTTT. Its translation: CSVAGPSTDTQYF.